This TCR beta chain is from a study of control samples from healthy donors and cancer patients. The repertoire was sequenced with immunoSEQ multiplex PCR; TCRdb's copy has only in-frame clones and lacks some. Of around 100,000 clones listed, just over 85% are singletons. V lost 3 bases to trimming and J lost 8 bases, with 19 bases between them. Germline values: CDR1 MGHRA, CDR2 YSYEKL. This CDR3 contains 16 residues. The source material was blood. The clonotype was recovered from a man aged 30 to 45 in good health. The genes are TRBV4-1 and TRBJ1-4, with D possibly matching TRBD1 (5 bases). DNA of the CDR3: TGCGCCAGCAGCCAGGAGGGGATGGGGGTGTCAGAAAAACTGTTTTTT. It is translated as CASSQEGMGVSEKLFF.